Sequencing of this T cell receptor (beta chain) was carried out in a study of long-term antiretroviral therapy in people with HIV. Broader study findings: Clones that had undergone expansion before ART prevailed in the repertoire throughout all time points. Following ART, diversity rose but still fell short of transplant donor controls.

Germline values: CDR1 MNHNS, CDR2 SASEGT. CDR3 length: 15 residues. Losses at the gene ends were 6 bases for V and 4 bases for J; bases not matched to a gene: 1. At the survey level, the v3.0 immunoSEQ assay was run. Per sample, sequencing targeted roughly 40,000-55,000 T-cell genomes. The table came from immunoSEQ multiplex PCR; TCRdb's copy has only in-frame clones and leaves some out. The repertoire has fewer than 35,000 clones, roughly 79% of them found once; the top ten carry 8% to 10%. This clone was observed a single time. The antigen remains unidentified. V usage is TRBV6-1 and J usage is TRBJ2-3; 16 nucleotides match TRBD2. This receptor was taken from a woman aged 45-59 years with HIV. The sample here was unsorted PBMCs, taken 3.1 years after starting antiretroviral therapy. The CDR3 here is CASSGTSGGADTQYF. For the CDR3, the DNA is TGTGCCAGCAGCGGGACTAGCGGGGGGGCAGATACGCAGTATTTT.